These 30 T cell receptor beta chains came from one sample sequenced in a study of CD8+ T cells in alopecia areata. TCR sequencing used cDNA made by reverse transcription of extracted RNA. The protocol was immunoSEQ multiplex PCR, while the TCRdb copy is restricted to in-frame clones and leaves out a portion. The data show 98,000 or so clones, roughly 60% seen once. Sequencing used CD8+ T cells sorted from blood. All receptors derive from a human donor in good health.

The chain combines TRBV9 with TRBJ1-6; D is undetermined. Germline CDR1 reads SGDLS; CDR2 reads YYNGEE. With 0 bases removed from V and 13 bases from J, the gap between germline ends came to 17 bases. The CDR3 length is 15 residues. CDR3: CASSVEGVPRSPLHF. Here the CDR3 DNA reads TGTGCCAGCAGCGTAGAGGGAGTACCGCGATCCCCCCTCCACTTT.

The chain employs TRBV7-9 and TRBJ2-2, with D tentatively TRBD1 (6 bases). The length of the CDR3 is 15 residues. Between the trimmed V and J ends, which lost 6 bases and 0 bases, there was a span of 11 bases. In germline, CDR1 is SEHNR, CDR2 FQNEAQ (reference sequence). The CDR3 region has the DNA TGTGCCAGCAGGGACGGGACAACGAACACCGGGGAGCTGTTTTTT. Protein sequence: CASRDGTTNTGELFF.

The chain combines TRBV29-1 with TRBJ2-3, with TRBD1 identical over 9 bases. The V gene end was trimmed by 3 bases and the J gene end by 4 bases; junction bases not matched to a gene: 8. CDR3 size: 15 residues. Germline V gives CDR1 SQVTM, CDR2 ANQGSEA. The CDR3 DNA is TGCAGCGTTGAGGGACAGGGTATTCGGGCAGATACGCAGTATTTT. As protein: CSVEGQGIRADTQYF.

The rearrangement uses TRBV5-6 and TRBJ2-7, with TRBD2 matching 8 bases. CDR3 size: 13 residues. V trimming: 6 bases; J trimming: 3 bases; junction bases outside the gene matches: 5. CDR1 is SGHDT, CDR2 YYEEEE, per germline. CDR3 sequence: CASTSGGSYEQYF. The CDR3 region has the DNA TGTGCCAGCACCTCGGGAGGGAGCTACGAGCAGTACTTC.

J is TRBJ2-1 and V is TRBV29-1, with D possibly being TRBD2 (6 bases). This CDR3 comprises 12 residues. V was clipped by 6 bases and J by 3 bases, with 9 bases between them. CDR1 SQVTM and CDR2 ANQGSEA come from the germline V gene. CDR3 sequence (DNA): TGCAGCGTGATGGACTACTACAATGAGCAGTTCTTC. Its protein is CSVMDYYNEQFF.

The chain has TRBV5-1 and TRBJ2-3; weak D call: TRBD2 (5 bases). Germline values: CDR1 SGHRS, CDR2 YFSETQ. Trimming took 1 base from V and 3 from J, leaving 9 bases between them. There are 14 residues in the CDR3. The CDR3 bases are TGCGCCAGCAGCTTGTCCGGGGTTACAGATACGCAGTATTTT. The encoded protein is CASSLSGVTDTQYF. Combining the CDR3 with reference TRBV5-1 and TRBJ2-3 gives the whole variable domain KAGVTQTPRYLIKTRGQQVTLSCSPISGHRSVSWYQQTPGQGLQFLFEYFSETQRNKGNFPGRFSGRQFSNSRSEMNVSTLELGDSALYLCASSLSGVTDTQYFGPGTRLTVL.

This chain connects TRBV7-2 to TRBJ2-7; TRBD2 agrees at 9 bases. The CDR3 is 18 amino acids. V gave up 1 base and J gave up 5 bases; unmatched junction bases: 15. Germline V gives CDR1 SGHTA, CDR2 FQGNSA. The CDR3 protein is CASSLGIPPAGGFNEQYF. CDR3 nucleotide sequence: TGTGCCAGCAGCTTAGGGATACCGCCAGCGGGGGGTTTCAACGAGCAGTACTTC. The variable domain in full, completed from reference TRBV7-2 and TRBJ2-7, reads GAGVSQSPSNKVTEKGKDVELRCDPISGHTALYWYRQSLGQGLEFLIYFQGNSAPDKSGLPSDRFSAERTGGSVSTLTIQRTQQEDSAVYLCASSLGIPPAGGFNEQYFGPGTRLTVT.

The J gene is TRBJ1-2, the V gene TRBV9; D unclear. The germline V gene encodes CDR1 SGDLS and CDR2 YYNGEE. V lost 0 bases and J 2 bases, leaving 5 bases between the germline ends. CDR3 size: 13 residues. For the CDR3, the DNA is TGTGCCAGCAGCGTAGCTCCCAACTATGGCTACACCTTC. This sequence encodes CASSVAPNYGYTF.

The chain recombines TRBV6-1 with TRBJ2-7; D is possibly TRBD1 or TRBD2 (6 bases each). Trimming removed 2 bases at V and 5 bases at J, with 16 bases between. The CDR3 has 15 amino acids. Per germline, CDR1 MNHNS and CDR2 SASEGT. This chain's CDR3 is CASSERGGGPHEQYF. CDR3 nucleotide sequence: TGTGCCAGCAGTGAACGTGGAGGGGGGCCCCACGAGCAGTACTTC.

V and J are TRBV23-1 and TRBJ2-4; unclear D gene. TRBV23-1 is placed among ORFs of uncertain function. Trimming took 0 bases from V and 0 from J, leaving 9 bases between them. The CDR3 covers 16 residues. Written as DNA, the CDR3 is TGCGCCAGCAGTCAATCTACAGTTCTAGCCAAAAACATTCAGTACTTC. Encoded protein: CASSQSTVLAKNIQYF.

In its sample, this clone was seen a few times. The chain recombines TRBV25-1 with TRBJ1-4; no clear D. V lost 0 bases and J lost 10, with 9 bases in between. Germline lookup yields CDR1 MGHDK and CDR2 SYGVNS. This CDR3 comprises 13 residues. CDR3 protein: CASSEYLSGKLFF. For the CDR3, the DNA is TGTGCCAGCAGTGAATATTTGTCTGGAAAACTGTTTTTT.

V is TRBV15 and J is TRBJ1-5; D may be TRBD1 (5 bases). The germline V gene has CDR1 LNHNV and CDR2 YYDKDF (reference sequence). This CDR3 spans 15 amino acids. V dropped 1 base and J dropped 3 bases, with 10 bases sitting between them. The CDR3 coding sequence is TGTGCCACCAGCAGAGCGGGGGGACTCAATCAGCCCCAGCATTTT. It translates to CATSRAGGLNQPQHF.

This clone was counted a few times. The V gene is TRBV10-3, the J gene TRBJ1-1; 7 bases fit TRBD1. With 7 bases clipped from V and 0 bases from J, the junction kept 2 bases outside the gene matches. Germline CDR1 ENHRY, CDR2 SYGVKD. The CDR3 is 13 residues long. The CDR3 bases are TGTGCCATCAAACAGGGGATGAACACTGAAGCTTTCTTT. It specifies CAIKQGMNTEAFF.

This chain joins TRBV4-1 and TRBJ1-1; a weak D match, TRBD1 (6 bases). Deletions cut 6 bases from V and 1 base from J, with 12 bases between. The CDR3 consists of 14 residues. CDR1 and CDR2 from the germline V gene are MGHRA and YSYEKL. The CDR3 region has the DNA TGCGCCAGCAGACAGGGTATGGGGAACACTGAAGCTTTCTTT. As protein: CASRQGMGNTEAFF.

The V and J genes are TRBV29-1 and TRBJ2-7; D is possibly TRBD2 (6 bases). The CDR3 extends over 13 amino acids. Germline loops: CDR1 SQVTM, CDR2 ANQGSEA. The V gene lost 6 bases and the J gene lost 5 bases, with 17 bases spanning the gap. The CDR3 loop is CSVASDSGDEQYF. The CDR3 coding sequence is TGCAGCGTCGCGAGTGACTCGGGGGACGAGCAGTACTTC.

The chain combines TRBV10-3 with TRBJ1-1; D remains ambiguous. Germline V gene lookup returns CDR1 ENHRY and CDR2 SYGVKD. Trimming removed 3 bases at V and 4 bases at J, with 3 bases between. The CDR3 is 11 amino acids. The CDR3 is CAISDSTEAFF. The CDR3 bases are TGTGCCATCAGTGATAGCACTGAAGCTTTCTTT.

About this clone itself: Additional DNA sequences in this sample encode the identical CDR3. The gene calls are TRBV5-6 and TRBJ1-1; D unclear. V shed 0 bases and J shed 5 bases, with 5 bases lying between them. CDR3 length: 12 amino acids. Germline lookup yields CDR1 SGHDT and CDR2 YYEEEE. The CDR3 here is CASSLAWTEAFF. The CDR3 DNA is TGTGCCAGCAGCTTGGCGTGGACTGAAGCTTTCTTT. Using reference TRBV5-6 and TRBJ1-1 for the parts outside the CDR3, the full variable domain is DAGVTQSPTHLIKTRGQQVTLRCSPKSGHDTVSWYQQALGQGPQFIFQYYEEEERQRGNFPDRFSGHQFPNYSSELNVNALLLGDSALYLCASSLAWTEAFFGQGTRLTVV.

V and J are TRBV2 and TRBJ1-1, with D possibly being TRBD1 (6 bases). Germline V gene sequence: CDR1 SNHLY, CDR2 FYNNEI. This CDR3 is 13 amino acids long. Trimming removed 11 bases at V and 4 bases at J, with 17 bases between. Here the CDR3 DNA reads TGTGCCCGGGGGACGGGGGCTAGCACTGAAGCTTTCTTT. This encodes CARGTGASTEAFF.

This clone was counted a few times. This chain joins TRBV4-1 and TRBJ2-5, with a possible D match to TRBD2 (5 bases). Trimming stripped 5 bases from V and 3 bases from J, with 16 bases between. CDR3 length equals 15 residues. In germline, CDR1 is MGHRA, CDR2 YSYEKL. CDR3 sequence (DNA): TGCGCCAGCAGCTCCCAGACTTTCGGGGAAGAGACCCAGTACTTC. The encoded protein is CASSSQTFGEETQYF.

This clone was seen only once. The chain couples TRBV29-1 to TRBJ1-1; a weak D match, TRBD1 (5 bases). V lost 3 bases and J lost 1, with 9 bases in between. Germline V gene data show CDR1 as SQVTM and CDR2 as ANQGSEA. CDR3 length: 13 amino acids. In DNA form, the CDR3 reads TGCAGCGTTGACCGGGGCGGGAACACTGAAGCTTTCTTT. Translation gives CSVDRGGNTEAFF.

This clone was found a few times. The V call is TRBV4-1, the J call TRBJ1-1; no reliable D call. CDR3 length: 17 residues. Germline CDR1 and CDR2: MGHRA and YSYEKL. V lost 0 bases and J lost 4, with 18 bases in between. In DNA, the CDR3 is TGCGCCAGCAGCCAAGATCCGGACGGGAGGATGATCACTGAAGCTTTCTTT. This sequence encodes CASSQDPDGRMITEAFF.

The rearrangement uses TRBV9 and TRBJ2-5, with D hard to call. The CDR3 extends over 16 amino acids. CDR1 and CDR2 (germline): SGDLS, YYNGEE. With 0 bases removed from V and 5 bases from J, the gap between germline ends came to 17 bases. The CDR3 here is CASSVDGRSDLETQYF. The CDR3, as DNA: TGTGCCAGCAGCGTAGATGGGCGGTCAGATCTGGAGACCCAGTACTTC.

The rearrangement links TRBV29-1 to TRBJ2-7, with TRBD1 identical over 9 bases. Germline V lookup: CDR1 SQVTM, CDR2 ANQGSEA. V lost 2 bases to trimming and J lost 2 bases; unmatched junction nucleotides: 1. The CDR3 extends over 13 amino acids. CDR3 DNA sequence: TGCAGCGTTGAAACAGGGGGCCCCTACGAGCAGTACTTC. It specifies CSVETGGPYEQYF.

The genes are TRBV11-2 and TRBJ2-6, with D possibly TRBD2 on 7 matching bases. Trimming pared 5 bases from V and 2 bases from J, leaving 13 bases between. CDR1 is SGHAT and CDR2 is FQNNGV in the germline V gene. The CDR3 totals 16 residues. The CDR3 protein is CASSPFGGPGANVLTF. The CDR3, as DNA: TGTGCCAGCAGCCCCTTCGGGGGGCCTGGGGCCAACGTCCTGACTTTC.

V is TRBV5-1 and J is TRBJ2-2; TRBD2 aligns across 13 bases. The V segment lost 4 bases and the J segment 10 bases; nucleotides outside the gene matches: 7. Germline V lookup: CDR1 SGHRS, CDR2 YFSETQ. The CDR3 length is 15 residues. The CDR3 nucleotides are TGCGCCAGCAGCGCAGGACTAGCGGGGGTTAAGGAGCTGTTTTTT. As protein: CASSAGLAGVKELFF.

This chain joins TRBV13 and TRBJ2-7, with D possibly matching TRBD1 (5 bases). Trimming shortened V by 4 bases and J by 3 bases, and 10 bases separated the two germline ends. The germline V gene has CDR1 PRHDT and CDR2 FYEKMQ (reference sequence). CDR3 size: 13 residues. The DNA of the CDR3 is TGTGCCAGCAGCTCGATCGACAGCTACGAGCAGTACTTC. Protein sequence: CASSSIDSYEQYF.

This clone has a handful of counts. J is TRBJ2-7 and V is TRBV27; 9 bases line up with TRBD1. Germline assignment: CDR1 MNHEY and CDR2 SMNVEV (reference sequence). The V gene end was trimmed by 10 bases and the J gene end by 5 bases; junction bases not matched to a gene: 12. This CDR3 spans 14 amino acids. Written as DNA, the CDR3 is TGTGCCATCCGGGACAGGGACAATGTCGACGAGCAGTACTTC. Residues: CAIRDRDNVDEQYF.

This sequence joins TRBV11-2 and TRBJ2-7; no definite D call. The germline V gene has CDR1 SGHAT and CDR2 FQNNGV. This CDR3 has 13 amino acids. With 2 bases removed from V and 0 bases from J, the gap between germline ends came to 5 bases. The DNA of the CDR3 is TGTGCCAGCAGCTTACGATCCTCCTACGAGCAGTACTTC. Residues: CASSLRSSYEQYF.

CDR3 nucleotides: TGTGCCACCAGCAGAGATGACGGAGGTCACAATGAGCAGTTCTTC. This codes for CATSRDDGGHNEQFF. The rearrangement uses TRBV15 and TRBJ2-1; D might be TRBD2 (5 bases). The V and J ends lost 0 bases and 5 bases respectively, with 11 bases between them. This CDR3 has 15 residues. The germline V gene has CDR1 LNHNV and CDR2 YYDKDF (reference sequence).

This clone appeared a few times. The genes are TRBV29-1 and TRBJ1-1; unclear D gene. CDR3 size: 11 residues. V gave up 1 base and J gave up 3 bases, with 3 bases separating them. The V gene's germline CDR1 is SQVTM and CDR2 ANQGSEA. The CDR3 here is CSVEAYTEAFF. CDR3 nucleotides: TGCAGCGTTGAAGCATACACTGAAGCTTTCTTT.